Following are 24 T cell receptor beta chains from one sample sequenced in a study of T cells after yellow fever vaccination. TCRdb independently ran MiXCR on the 5' RACE reads; one entry per CDR3 protein. In the table there are 80,000 to 100,000 distinct CDR3 sequences, around 9.8% of which are singletons. Here the sequenced sample was CD8+ T cells not binding an NS4B(214-222) dextramer, sorted from PBMCs, taken about 2 weeks after the first yellow fever vaccination. The receptors derive from a young man who received the YFV17D yellow fever vaccine.

The J gene is TRBJ2-1, the V gene TRBV9; no clear D gene. V gave up 4 bases and J gave up 5 bases, with 25 bases separating them. Germline assignment: CDR1 SGDLS and CDR2 YYNGEE. This CDR3 region has 18 residues. This CDR3 reads CASSISPIWSDLDNEQFF. Written as DNA, the CDR3 is TGTGCCAGCAGCATCTCTCCTATATGGTCCGACCTAGACAATGAGCAGTTCTTC.

The chain joins TRBV2 to TRBJ2-4, with D maybe TRBD2 (5 bases). The CDR3 is made up of 12 amino acids. V lost 7 bases to trimming and J lost 4 bases, with 8 bases between them. CDR1 is SNHLY, CDR2 FYNNEI, per germline. The CDR3 reads CASKGGKNIQYF. As DNA, the CDR3 is TGTGCCAGCAAAGGCGGGAAAAACATTCAGTACTTC.

This clonotype was seen at least ten times. The chain has TRBV13 and TRBJ1-1, with D hard to call. The ends were cut back, 2 bases at V and 5 bases at J, with 15 bases in the middle. Germline V gene sequence: CDR1 PRHDT, CDR2 FYEKMQ (reference sequence). The CDR3 is 15 residues long. The CDR3 reads CASSLIRWGITEAFF. In nucleotides, the CDR3 is TGTGCCAGCAGCTTAATTAGGTGGGGAATAACTGAAGCTTTCTTT.

This clonotype was seen a few times. The V and J genes are TRBV24-1 and TRBJ2-5; D gene ambiguous. The germline gives CDR1 KGHDR, CDR2 SFDVKD. Trimming took off 4 bases at V and 7 bases at J, with 18 bases between the two ends. CDR3 length: 15 residues. This CDR3 is CATSDPLYHAGTQYF. The CDR3 DNA sequence: TGTGCCACCAGTGACCCTCTTTACCACGCCGGGACCCAGTACTTC.

CDR3: CASSYGVSYEQYV. The CDR3 nucleotides read TGTGCCAGCAGCTACGGGGTTTCCTACGAGCAGTACGTC. The chain couples TRBV11-2 to TRBJ2-7; a weak D match, TRBD2 (5 bases). The CDR3 has 13 residues. Germline-derived CDR1 and CDR2 are SGHAT and FQNNGV. With 4 bases removed from V and 1 base from J, the gap between germline ends came to 8 bases.

The J gene is TRBJ1-1, the V gene TRBV5-1; D is unresolved. CDR1 and CDR2 from the germline V gene are SGHRS and YFSETQ. The V end lost 2 bases, the J end lost 3 bases, and 8 bases lay between the germline ends. The CDR3 totals 13 residues. CDR3: CASSFIGDTEAFF. The CDR3 DNA sequence: TGCGCCAGCAGCTTTATCGGGGACACTGAAGCTTTCTTT.

This chain uses TRBV6-2 or TRBV6-3 with TRBJ2-3, with D hard to call. CDR1 and CDR2 from the germline V gene are MNHEY and SVGEGT. The CDR3 is made up of 14 amino acids. V lost 5 bases and J lost 4, with 13 bases in between. The CDR3 sequence: CASSTPDSPDTQYF. The CDR3 bases are TGTGCCAGCAGTACCCCTGATAGCCCAGATACGCAGTATTTT.

This clonotype was observed a handful of times. The chain uses TRBV7-9 and TRBJ1-1; D possibly corresponds to TRBD1 (6 bases). V was cut by 0 bases and J by 3 bases, with 11 bases left in between. The CDR3 covers 15 residues. Germline V gene data show CDR1 as SEHNR and CDR2 as FQNEAQ (reference sequence). The CDR3 protein is CASSLASGADTEAFF. The CDR3 DNA reads as TGTGCCAGCAGCTTAGCATCGGGGGCGGACACTGAAGCTTTCTTT. Full variable domain (remainder filled in from reference TRBV7-9 and TRBJ1-1): DTGVSQNPRHKITKRGQNVTFRCDPISEHNRLYWYRQTLGQGPEFLTYFQNEAQLEKSRLLSDRFSAERPKGSFSTLEIQRTEQGDSAMYLCASSLASGADTEAFFGQGTRLTVV.

The rearrangement uses TRBV6-5 and TRBJ2-1; tentatively, D is TRBD1 or TRBD2 (6 bases each). CDR3 length: 12 residues. CDR1 and CDR2 (germline): MNHEY, SVGAGI. V was trimmed by 8 bases and J by 9 bases, leaving 14 bases between them. CDR3 amino acids: CASGGQLSEQFF. The DNA of the CDR3 is TGTGCCAGCGGGGGGCAGCTGAGTGAGCAGTTCTTC.

The chain employs TRBV12-3 or TRBV12-4 and TRBJ1-2; a weak D match, TRBD1 (5 bases). The CDR3 covers 17 residues. Trimming pared 2 bases from V and 6 bases from J, leaving 22 bases between. The CDR3 coding sequence is TGTGCCAGCAGTTTAATGGGGGATCTGCGACCTTGGAATGGCTACACCTTC. This translates into CASSLMGDLRPWNGYTF.

V gene TRBV15 combines with J gene TRBJ2-2; possibly TRBD1 or TRBD2 for D (6 bases each). This CDR3 contains 15 residues. Germline lookup yields CDR1 LNHNV and CDR2 YYDKDF (reference sequence). With 5 bases removed from V and 7 bases from J, the gap between germline ends came to 17 bases. CDR3 amino acids: CATSVRNREVGELFF. In nucleotides, the CDR3 is TGTGCCACCAGCGTCAGGAACAGGGAGGTCGGGGAGCTGTTTTTT.

This rearrangement joins TRBV29-1 to TRBJ2-1, with TRBD2 matching 8 bases. The CDR3 runs to 15 residues. Germline assignment: CDR1 SQVTM and CDR2 ANQGSEA. J lost 6 bases, V lost 0 bases, and 7 bases had no gene match. As DNA, the CDR3 is TGCAGCGTTGAAGAGGGTCGGGGGGGCCTCAATGAGCAGTTCTTC. It specifies CSVEEGRGGLNEQFF.

In this sample, this clonotype turned up many times. The V call is TRBV12-3 or TRBV12-4, the J call TRBJ1-6, with D uncertain. V was trimmed by 3 bases and J by 6 bases, leaving 9 bases between them. The CDR3 is 14 amino acids. The CDR3 DNA reads as TGTGCCAGCAGTTTTGACCCCATTAATTCACCCCTCCACTTT. Translating gives CASSFDPINSPLHF.

This clonotype was detected a few times. V usage is TRBV12-3 or TRBV12-4 and J usage is TRBJ2-2; D unclear. Between the trimmed V and J ends, which lost 6 bases and 7 bases, there was a span of 9 bases. CDR3 length: 12 residues. CDR3 sequence reads: CASSPESGELFF. Here the CDR3 DNA reads TGTGCCAGCAGCCCCGAAAGCGGGGAGCTGTTTTTT.

The rearrangement joins TRBV5-1 to TRBJ2-1, with 9 bases lining up with TRBD1. There are 17 residues in the CDR3. V shed 4 bases and J 8 bases; nucleotides not matched to a gene: 16. CDR1 SGHRS and CDR2 YFSETQ come from the germline V gene. This chain's CDR3 is CASSPSTPGQGFDEQFF. In nucleotides, the CDR3 is TGCGCCAGCAGCCCGTCGACCCCGGGACAGGGTTTCGATGAGCAGTTCTTC. Filled out from reference TRBV5-1 and TRBJ2-1, the complete variable domain reads KAGVTQTPRYLIKTRGQQVTLSCSPISGHRSVSWYQQTPGQGLQFLFEYFSETQRNKGNFPGRFSGRQFSNSRSEMNVSTLELGDSALYLCASSPSTPGQGFDEQFFGPGTRLTVL.

This clonotype was detected only a few times. The chain recombines TRBV7-8 with TRBJ1-5; 7 positions agree with TRBD1. The V segment lost 1 base and the J segment 3 bases; nucleotides outside the gene matches: 6. The CDR3 is made up of 16 amino acids. Germline V gene lookup returns CDR1 SGHVS and CDR2 FQNEAQ. Written as DNA, the CDR3 is TGTGCCAGCAGCTTAGGCGGCAGGGGGTACAATCAGCCCCAGCATTTT. It encodes CASSLGGRGYNQPQHF.

This clonotype occurred many times. The gene calls are TRBV5-1 and TRBJ2-3; the D gene is possibly TRBD2 (5 bases). The CDR3 sequence is 16 residues long. Trimming removed 4 bases at V and 2 bases at J, with 17 bases between. Germline V gene data show CDR1 as SGHRS and CDR2 as YFSETQ. The chain's CDR3 is CASSPLGSAHTDTQYF. CDR3 nucleotide sequence: TGCGCCAGCAGCCCCTTGGGTAGCGCCCACACAGATACGCAGTATTTT.

This clonotype was seen ten or more times. The junction does not match germline at one end; this may be a read error. This rearrangement joins TRBV7-2 to TRBJ1-5; D is unresolved. This CDR3 has 14 amino acids. Germline assignment: CDR1 SGHTA and CDR2 FQGNSA. The CDR3, as DNA: TGTGCCAGCAGCTTCGGTCCTAGCACTCAGCCCCAGCATTTT. Translation gives CASSFGPSTQPQHF.

The J gene is TRBJ2-3, the V gene TRBV4-3; D assignment may be TRBD1 or TRBD2 (5 bases each). CDR3 size: 14 residues. Germline CDR1 reads LGHNA; CDR2 reads YSLEER. Deletions cut 0 bases from V and 4 bases from J, with 8 bases between. As DNA, the CDR3 is TGCGCCAGCAGCCAAGACCGGGGCCCAGATACGCAGTATTTT. This gives the protein CASSQDRGPDTQYF.

In its sample, this clonotype was seen many times. The chain carries TRBV7-9 and TRBJ2-3; D uncertain. In germline, CDR1 is SEHNR, CDR2 FQNEAQ (reference sequence). Between the trimmed V and J ends, which lost 4 bases and 6 bases, there was a span of 8 bases. The CDR3 consists of 12 residues. The chain's CDR3 is CASSSQWDTQYF. CDR3 coding DNA: TGTGCCAGCAGCTCACAGTGGGATACGCAGTATTTT.

This clonotype was detected only a few times. The V gene is TRBV5-6, the J gene TRBJ1-5, with 7 bases identical to TRBD1. Germline CDR1 reads SGHDT; CDR2 reads YYEEEE. The junction had 13 bases not matched to a gene; V was cut back by 4 bases and J by 6 bases. This CDR3 contains 16 residues. CDR3 nucleotides: TGTGCCAGCAGCCTTCTCCCCGACAGGGCCGGTCAGCCCCAGCATTTT. Translated, it gives CASSLLPDRAGQPQHF.

This clonotype was observed a few times. This rearrangement joins TRBV7-9 to TRBJ1-1, with TRBD1 as a possible D gene (6 bases). This CDR3 contains 12 residues. Germline V lookup: CDR1 SEHNR, CDR2 FQNEAQ (reference sequence). V was shortened by 10 bases and J by 1 base, with 10 bases between the two germline ends. DNA of the CDR3: TGTGCCATGAGGGGGGAGAACACTGAAGCTTTCTTT. Encoded protein: CAMRGENTEAFF. Variable domain in full (rest from reference TRBV7-9 and TRBJ1-1): DTGVSQNPRHKITKRGQNVTFRCDPISEHNRLYWYRQTLGQGPEFLTYFQNEAQLEKSRLLSDRFSAERPKGSFSTLEIQRTEQGDSAMYLCAMRGENTEAFFGQGTRLTVV.

The rearrangement uses TRBV15 and TRBJ1-2; the match to TRBD1 covers 7 bases. The CDR3 totals 14 residues. V trimming: 1 base; J trimming: 6 bases; junction bases outside the gene matches: 5. Germline V lookup: CDR1 LNHNV, CDR2 YYDKDF (reference sequence). This chain's CDR3 is CATSRAGTVHGYTF. In DNA, the CDR3 is TGTGCCACCAGCAGAGCCGGGACAGTCCATGGCTACACCTTC.

The chain combines TRBV7-8 with TRBJ1-5, with TRBD1 identical over 7 bases. V was pared by 2 bases and J by 6 bases, with 4 bases of the junction left unmatched. The CDR3 totals 14 residues. Germline assignment: CDR1 SGHVS and CDR2 FQNEAQ. CDR3 region: CASSLSGTAQPQHF. The CDR3 coding sequence is TGTGCCAGCAGCTTATCCGGGACAGCTCAGCCCCAGCATTTT.